This passage covers 17 T cell receptor beta chains from one sample sequenced in a study of neurological immune-mediated disorders. Using its own MiXCR run on the 5' RACE reads, TCRdb lists one record per CDR3 protein. The sample contains 30,000 to 45,000 distinct CDR3 sequences, about 9.9% of which appear only once. Sequencing was done on a sample of CD4+ T cells from blood. The source of these receptors is a woman aged 30 to 39 with HTLV-1-associated myelopathy (HAM/TSP).

The rearrangement uses TRBV30 and TRBJ1-5; D might be TRBD1 (5 bases). V shed 1 base and J shed 16 bases, with 29 bases lying between them. CDR3 length: 16 residues. The V gene's germline CDR1 is GTSNPN and CDR2 SVGIG (reference sequence). This CDR3 reads CAWSGGAGSSNQPYHF. CDR3 in DNA: TGTGCCTGGAGTGGAGGGGCCGGGAGTAGCAATCAGCCCTATCATTTT.

This clonotype was seen many times. The V call is TRBV20-1, the J call TRBJ1-1; D unclear. Trimming removed 3 bases at V and 3 bases at J, with 11 bases between. CDR1 is DFQATT and CDR2 is SNEGSKA in the germline V gene (reference sequence). The CDR3 length is 13 residues. The chain's CDR3 is CSASRGWYTEAFF. The CDR3 DNA follows: TGCAGTGCTAGCCGCGGGTGGTACACTGAAGCTTTCTTT.

This clonotype was picked up one time. Since a much larger clone is just one base distant, this may be a read error. The CDR3: CASSQAYSFGQGEQFF. The CDR3 region has the DNA TGTGCCAGCAGCCAAGCATATAGTTTCGGGCAGGGGGAGCAGTTCTTC. The chain couples TRBV4-2 to TRBJ2-1; TRBD1 might be the D (6 bases). V was pared by 1 base and J by 10 bases, with 20 bases between. This CDR3 spans 16 amino acids. From germline, CDR1 is LGHNA and CDR2 YNFKEQ.

Many counts were recorded for this clonotype. This chain links TRBV29-1 with TRBJ2-1; D perhaps matches TRBD1 (5 bases). Trimming left V 4 bases short and J 10 bases short, with 17 bases between. The CDR3 spans 13 residues. The germline V gene has CDR1 SQVTM and CDR2 ANQGSEA. This CDR3 is CSVGGRMFGEQFF. In DNA, the CDR3 is TGCAGCGTTGGGGGCCGGATGTTCGGAGAGCAGTTCTTC.

The sample holds many counts of this clonotype. The gene calls are TRBV5-1 and TRBJ2-7; TRBD2 matches 10 bases. V was clipped by 4 bases and J by 0 bases; unmatched bases: 4. Germline V CDR1 and CDR2: SGHRS, YFSETQ. CDR3 length equals 15 residues. The CDR3 coding sequence is TGCGCCAGCAGCCCAACTAGCGGGGCCTCCTACGAGCAGTACTTC. Its protein is CASSPTSGASYEQYF.

This clonotype was seen ten or more times. This chain joins TRBV7-2 and TRBJ1-1, with 10 bases that match TRBD1. J lost 5 bases, V lost 3 bases, and 6 bases had no gene match. CDR3 length equals 15 residues. Looked up from germline, CDR1 is SGHTA and CDR2 is FQGNSA. CDR3 coding DNA: TGTGCCAGCAGCTTGACAGGGGGCGGTCGAACTGAAGCTTTCTTT. Amino acid sequence: CASSLTGGGRTEAFF. Based on the CDR3 plus reference TRBV7-2 and TRBJ1-1, the full variable domain is GAGVSQSPSNKVTEKGKDVELRCDPISGHTALYWYRQSLGQGLEFLIYFQGNSAPDKSGLPSDRFSAERTGGSVSTLTIQRTQQEDSAVYLCASSLTGGGRTEAFFGQGTRLTVV.

This clonotype has a count of ten or more. The rearrangement links TRBV10-3 to TRBJ2-7; D gene unclear. V was pared by 5 bases and J by 2 bases, with 10 bases between. Germline V gene lookup returns CDR1 ENHRY and CDR2 SYGVKD. The CDR3 spans 13 residues. The CDR3 sequence is CAISLTETYEQYF. CDR3 nucleotide sequence: TGTGCCATCAGTTTGACCGAAACCTACGAGCAGTACTTC.

This clonotype was recorded many times. This chain links TRBV11-3 with TRBJ1-5, with 9 nucleotides matching TRBD1. Germline loops: CDR1 SGHNT, CDR2 YENEEA. Germline trimming cut 4 bases from V and 8 bases from J; bases unmatched to any gene: 9. The CDR3 is made up of 15 amino acids. This CDR3 reads CASSSGTGYLEPQHF. The DNA for the CDR3 is TGTGCCAGCAGCTCCGGGACAGGGTACCTGGAGCCCCAGCATTTT.

This clonotype was counted ten times or more. The CDR3 region has the DNA TGCGCCAGCAGCTTGGCCGGGTATAATAATTCACCCCTCCACTTT. It codes for CASSLAGYNNSPLHF. This chain links TRBV5-1 with TRBJ1-6; no clear D. V was trimmed by 0 bases and J by 5 bases, leaving 9 bases between them. CDR3 length: 15 residues. Germline CDR1 is SGHRS and CDR2 is YFSETQ.

This clonotype was counted ten times or more. The chain is built from TRBV7-9 and TRBJ1-5, with no clear D. Per germline, CDR1 SEHNR and CDR2 FQNEAQ (reference sequence). This CDR3 is 15 amino acids long. The V and J ends lost 0 bases and 1 base respectively, with 7 bases between them. Here the CDR3 reads CASSLATGSNQPQHF. The CDR3 region has the DNA TGTGCCAGCAGCTTAGCGACGGGCAGCAATCAGCCCCAGCATTTT.

This clonotype has a count of ten or more. The chain recombines TRBV14 with TRBJ1-2; the D gene is possibly TRBD1 (6 bases). CDR1 SGHDN and CDR2 FVKESK come from the germline V gene. The V end lost 4 bases, the J end lost 2 bases, and 11 bases lay between the germline ends. The CDR3 is 14 amino acids. The CDR3 region is CASSLMTGNYGYTF. CDR3 in DNA: TGTGCCAGCAGCCTGATGACAGGAAACTATGGCTACACCTTC.

This clonotype was observed at least ten times. The rearrangement links TRBV5-1 to TRBJ2-3; possibly TRBD1 or TRBD2 for D (6 bases each). V dropped 6 bases and J dropped 0 bases, with 14 bases sitting between them. From germline, CDR1 is SGHRS and CDR2 YFSETQ. The CDR3 has 15 residues. The CDR3 DNA is TGCGCCAGCAACCCTCGGGGGCGGAGCACAGATACGCAGTATTTT. Amino acids: CASNPRGRSTDTQYF.

There are many counts of this clonotype. CDR3 nucleotide sequence: TGTGCCAGCAGCTTTATACAGGGTAACACTGAAGCTTTCTTT. Encoded protein: CASSFIQGNTEAFF. The chain is built from TRBV7-9 and TRBJ1-1; D perhaps matches TRBD1 (6 bases). This CDR3 has 14 amino acids. The ends were cut back, 3 bases at V and 2 bases at J, with 10 bases in the middle. CDR1 SEHNR and CDR2 FQNEAQ come from the germline V gene (reference sequence).

Many counts were recorded for this clonotype. The chain's CDR3 is CASRLGTGVYEQYF. CDR3 nucleotides: TGCGCCAGCAGACTCGGGACAGGGGTCTACGAGCAGTACTTC. The chain links TRBV5-1 to TRBJ2-7; 10 bases match TRBD1. The CDR3 has 14 residues. CDR1 and CDR2 (germline): SGHRS, YFSETQ. The trim removed 5 bases at V and 3 bases at J, leaving 5 bases unmatched.

This clonotype was seen ten or more times. The gene calls are TRBV5-4 and TRBJ2-5; 9 bases fit TRBD1. The V and J ends lost 4 bases and 1 base, in that order; junction bases with no gene match: 5. Germline CDR1 and CDR2: SGHNT and YYREEE (reference sequence). CDR3 length: 15 amino acids. The DNA of the CDR3 is TGTGCCAGCAGCACGGGACAGGGCTCCCAAGAGACCCAGTACTTC. Its translation: CASSTGQGSQETQYF.

The genes are TRBV6-2 or TRBV6-3 and TRBJ1-5; possibly TRBD1 for D (6 bases). The CDR3 extends over 15 amino acids. V lost 2 bases and J lost 5, with 13 bases in between. In germline, CDR1 is MNHEY, CDR2 SVGEGT. The CDR3 nucleotides are TGTGCCAGCAGTTACGGAGACAGGCGATATCAGCCCCAGCATTTT. This encodes CASSYGDRRYQPQHF.

This clonotype was counted ten times or more. This chain joins TRBV5-1 and TRBJ2-1; 14 nucleotides line up with TRBD2. CDR1 SGHRS and CDR2 YFSETQ come from the germline V gene. Losses at the gene ends were 0 bases for V and 7 bases for J; bases not matched to a gene: 9. This CDR3 is 18 amino acids long. CDR3 residues: CASSLVGTSGGFGNEQFF. CDR3 DNA: TGCGCCAGCAGCTTGGTCGGGACTAGCGGGGGTTTTGGGAATGAGCAGTTCTTC.